The T cell receptor (beta chain) described here comes from a study of blood T cell repertoires in COVID-19. In terms of age and location, participants ranged from roughly 18 to 90 years and lived in about 25 US areas. Participant-given clinical history determined each cohort assignment. Cohort 3 donors counted as recovered after two negative PCRs, clearance, or resolved symptoms. This CDR3 has 15 amino acids. The germline V gene has CDR1 SNHLY and CDR2 FYNNEI. Trimming removed 5 bases at V and 7 bases at J, with 15 bases between. The repertoire was sequenced with immunoSEQ multiplex PCR; TCRdb's copy has only in-frame clones and lacks some. The repertoire has hundreds of thousands of clones, 90% of them found once; the top ten carry 2% to 3%.

V gene TRBV2 combines with J gene TRBJ1-6, with D tentatively TRBD1 (5 bases). This sequence was found in a man in his 60s who had recovered from COVID-19. The sample was PBMCs or T cells enriched from blood (not recorded which). This CDR3 is CASSIQGNLNSPLHF. The CDR3 DNA reads TGTGCCAGCAGTATCCAGGGTAACCTAAATTCACCCCTCCACTTT.